A selection of T cell receptor beta chains follows, all from one sample in a study of blood T cell repertoires in COVID-19. The method was immunoSEQ multiplex PCR; TCRdb's version includes in-frame clones alone and lacks a portion of them. This table holds 25,000 to 35,000 clones, 65% to 70% found once. Sequenced input: peripheral blood. The source of these receptors is a human donor in a cohort sampled during active COVID-19. The CDR3 runs from the conserved cysteine through the conserved F or W. The D gene is left open where the match is weak. The size of a clone is reported for some rows only, either as once, few or many, or as a class for expanded clones.

D	V	J	size	DNA	CDR3
TRBD1	TRBV25-1	TRBJ2-2	.	TGTGCCAGCAGTCCGCGACAGGGGCTAGAGCTGTTTTTT	CASSPRQGLELFF
TRBD2	TRBV4-3	TRBJ2-6	.	TGCGCCAGCAGCCAAGAAGCAGCGGGGGCATTCTCTGGGGCCAACGTCCTGACTTTC	CASSQEAAGAFSGANVLTF
TRBD1	TRBV3-1/TRBV3-2	TRBJ1-2	once	TGTGCCAGCAGCCAAGATCCGGGACAGGGGGGCTACACCTTC	CASSQDPGQGGYTF
.	TRBV5-8	TRBJ2-7	.	TGTGCCAGCAGCGCACTATATACAGGGCCCATCTCCTACGAGCAGTACTTC	CASSALYTGPISYEQYF
.	TRBV5-5	TRBJ2-7	.	TGTGCCAGCAGCTGGGCGGGACAGAAAGACGAGCAGTACTTC	CASSWAGQKDEQYF
TRBD1	TRBV14	TRBJ2-5	.	TGTGCCAGCAGTCGCCCCTCAGGGGGCCAAGAGACCCAGTACTTC	CASSRPSGGQETQYF
.	TRBV18	TRBJ1-1	.	TGTGCCAGCTCCCCTAGTAGGGGAAGGAACACTGAAGCTTTCTTT	CASSPSRGRNTEAFF
.	TRBV6-1	TRBJ2-4	.	TGTGCCAGCAGTGAAGCGCACAGCAACAAAAACATTCAGTACTTC	CASSEAHSNKNIQYF
.	TRBV19	TRBJ1-4	.	TGTGCCAGTAACCCGTTTGGGCCGGGGGAAAAACTGTTTTTT	CASNPFGPGEKLFF
TRBD1	TRBV7-2	TRBJ1-2	few	TGTGCCAGCAGCTCCCTACAGGGGCTGGGTGGCTACACCTTC	CASSSLQGLGGYTF
TRBD1	TRBV7-2	TRBJ2-7	.	TGTGCCAGCAGCCCCTCAGGGGGCGCTTTCCACGAGCAGTACTTC	CASSPSGGAFHEQYF
.	TRBV11-2	TRBJ2-2	once	TGTGCCAGCAGCTTAGATGGGGCGGAGCTGTTTTTT	CASSLDGAELFF
TRBD1	TRBV18	TRBJ1-1	.	TGTGCCAGCTCACCACTGGCAGGGGGCACCACTGAAGCTTTCTTT	CASSPLAGGTTEAFF
TRBD2	TRBV4-1	TRBJ2-3	.	TGCGCCAGCAGCCGCATTCCCGCGGGACTAGCAAGCACAGATACGCAGTATTTT	CASSRIPAGLASTDTQYF
.	TRBV5-1	TRBJ2-7	.	TGCGCCAGCAGCCTAGCCGGGAGCCCCTACGAGCAGTACTTC	CASSLAGSPYEQYF
.	TRBV15	TRBJ2-1	.	TGTGCCACCGAAGAAACTACAAGCTCCTACAATGAGCAGTTCTTC	CATEETTSSYNEQFF